Listed below are T cell receptor beta chains from one sample, sequenced in a study of shared clonotypes between healthy human individuals. This table comes from immunoSEQ multiplex PCR, and its TCRdb copy is limited to in-frame clones, with some not included. Of 600,000 to 750,000 clones listed, 72% are singletons. The sample comprised memory CD4+ T cells sorted from blood. These TCRs come from a woman aged 25-40 years in good health. Each CDR3 is given with its conserved first and last residue. A D gene is named only where the DNA matches it firmly. Some rows mark clone size as missing; the rest say once, few, many or name a class of expanded clone.

clone_size: few
v_call: TRBV29-1
j_call: TRBJ1-1
d_call: -
cdr3_nt: TGCAGCGTTTGTGCAGTTCCTTCTAACACTGAAGCTTTCTTT
cdr3_aa: CSVCAVPSNTEAFF

clone_size: -
v_call: TRBV19
j_call: TRBJ1-3
d_call: -
cdr3_nt: TGTGCCAGTCGAAGGGGGACTGGAAACACCATATATTTT
cdr3_aa: CASRRGTGNTIYF

clone_size: -
v_call: TRBV4-1
j_call: TRBJ1-3
d_call: -
cdr3_nt: TGCGCCAGCAGCCGGAGTGGAGGCAGCTCTGGAAACACCATATATTTT
cdr3_aa: CASSRSGGSSGNTIYF

clone_size: few
v_call: TRBV7-6
j_call: TRBJ2-5
d_call: -
cdr3_nt: TGTGCCAGCAGCATCCTCGACAGAGACCAGAAGACCCAGTACTTC
cdr3_aa: CASSILDRDQKTQYF

clone_size: -
v_call: TRBV5-1
j_call: TRBJ2-3
d_call: TRBD2
cdr3_nt: TGCGCCAGCAGCTTGACGGGGGGACCAGATACGCAGTATTTT
cdr3_aa: CASSLTGGPDTQYF

clone_size: -
v_call: TRBV6-1
j_call: TRBJ1-1
d_call: -
cdr3_nt: TGTGCCAGCAGTGACACAGGGAACACTGAAGCTTTCTTT
cdr3_aa: CASSDTGNTEAFF

clone_size: many
v_call: TRBV19
j_call: TRBJ1-4
d_call: -
cdr3_nt: TGTGCCAGTAGTAAGGCCCCGGGAGGGGTTGAAAAACTGTTTTTT
cdr3_aa: CASSKAPGGVEKLFF

clone_size: -
v_call: TRBV28
j_call: TRBJ2-2
d_call: TRBD1
cdr3_nt: TGTGCCAGCAGTTCTGGACAGGAGGACACCGGGGAGCTGTTTTTT
cdr3_aa: CASSSGQEDTGELFF

clone_size: -
v_call: TRBV6-5
j_call: TRBJ1-5
d_call: -
cdr3_nt: TGTGCCAGCAGTAGACGTGTTATGGAGCCCCAGCATTTT
cdr3_aa: CASSRRVMEPQHF

clone_size: many
v_call: TRBV2
j_call: TRBJ2-7
d_call: TRBD2
cdr3_nt: TGTGCCAGCAGGCCAGGGACTAGCGGGAGTACACACGAGCAGTACTTC
cdr3_aa: CASRPGTSGSTHEQYF

clone_size: many
v_call: TRBV15
j_call: TRBJ2-7
d_call: TRBD2
cdr3_nt: TGTGCCACCAGCAGAGGACTAGCGGAGACCTACGAGCAGTACTTC
cdr3_aa: CATSRGLAETYEQYF

clone_size: -
v_call: TRBV12-1
j_call: TRBJ1-1
d_call: -
cdr3_nt: TGTGCCAGCAGGCCCGGGCCTTTAGCTTTCTTT
cdr3_aa: CASRPGPLAFF

clone_size: -
v_call: TRBV6-6
j_call: TRBJ2-7
d_call: TRBD1
cdr3_nt: TGTGCCAGCAGTTCGCCGGGACAGGGGGTCTACGAGCAGTACTTC
cdr3_aa: CASSSPGQGVYEQYF

clone_size: -
v_call: TRBV5-8
j_call: TRBJ2-1
d_call: TRBD2
cdr3_nt: TGTGCCAGCAGCTTGGAAGGCGGCGGGAGTAGGGATGAGCAGTTCTTC
cdr3_aa: CASSLEGGGSRDEQFF

clone_size: -
v_call: TRBV28
j_call: TRBJ1-4
d_call: -
cdr3_nt: TGTGCCAGCACTACAACTAATGAAAAACTGTTTTTT
cdr3_aa: CASTTTNEKLFF

clone_size: once
v_call: TRBV10-3
j_call: TRBJ2-1
d_call: -
cdr3_nt: TGTGCCACGACAACGACAGCGGAGTACAATGAGCAGTTCTTC
cdr3_aa: CATTTTAEYNEQFF

clone_size: -
v_call: TRBV4-1
j_call: TRBJ2-1
d_call: TRBD2
cdr3_nt: TGCGCCAGCAGCCAAGTAGGGACTAGCCCCTACAATGAGCAGTTCTTC
cdr3_aa: CASSQVGTSPYNEQFF

clone_size: -
v_call: TRBV11-2
j_call: TRBJ2-2
d_call: TRBD2
cdr3_nt: TGTGCCAGCAGCTTAGTTAGCGGGAGTAATACCGGGGAGCTGTTTTTT
cdr3_aa: CASSLVSGSNTGELFF

clone_size: -
v_call: TRBV10-2
j_call: TRBJ2-7
d_call: TRBD2
cdr3_nt: TGCGCCAGCAGGGAGGGACTAGCGGGTCACGAGCAGTACTTC
cdr3_aa: CASREGLAGHEQYF

clone_size: -
v_call: TRBV30
j_call: TRBJ2-1
d_call: -
cdr3_nt: TGTGCCTGGAGTGGATTAATAGCCACCAGCTCCTACAATGAGCAGTTCTTC
cdr3_aa: CAWSGLIATSSYNEQFF

clone_size: -
v_call: TRBV19
j_call: TRBJ1-5
d_call: TRBD1
cdr3_nt: TGTGCCACCCGGGACAGGGGGTACGATAGCAATCAGCCCCAGCATTTT
cdr3_aa: CATRDRGYDSNQPQHF

clone_size: -
v_call: TRBV11-2
j_call: TRBJ2-5
d_call: -
cdr3_nt: TGTGCCAGCAGCTTAGGGGGGACACAAGAGACCCAGTACTTC
cdr3_aa: CASSLGGTQETQYF

clone_size: -
v_call: TRBV5-1
j_call: TRBJ1-5
d_call: -
cdr3_nt: TGCGCCAGCAGCCAAGGGCCGGCCGGAGCCCAGCATTTT
cdr3_aa: CASSQGPAGAQHF

clone_size: -
v_call: TRBV28
j_call: TRBJ2-6
d_call: -
cdr3_nt: TGTGCCAGCAGTAAAGGGGGCTCTGGGGCCAACGTCCTGACTTTC
cdr3_aa: CASSKGGSGANVLTF

clone_size: -
v_call: TRBV5-8
j_call: TRBJ2-5
d_call: TRBD1
cdr3_nt: TGTGCCAGCAGCTTGGGCGGGACAGGGGGCGAGGAGACCCAGTACTTC
cdr3_aa: CASSLGGTGGEETQYF

clone_size: few
v_call: TRBV19
j_call: TRBJ2-5
d_call: TRBD2
cdr3_nt: TGTGCCAGTAGTATCAACGGACTAGCGGTCCAAGAGACCCAGTACTTC
cdr3_aa: CASSINGLAVQETQYF

clone_size: -
v_call: TRBV7-9
j_call: TRBJ1-5
d_call: -
cdr3_nt: TGTGCCAGCACCAGGGGTGTAAGCAATCAGCCCCAGCATTTT
cdr3_aa: CASTRGVSNQPQHF

clone_size: -
v_call: TRBV29-1
j_call: TRBJ1-2
d_call: TRBD1
cdr3_nt: TGCAGCGTGGGGACAGGCGCTGGCTACACCTTC
cdr3_aa: CSVGTGAGYTF

clone_size: -
v_call: TRBV29-1
j_call: TRBJ2-5
d_call: TRBD2
cdr3_nt: TGCAGCGTTGGCGCGGGAGCAGAGACCCAGTACTTC
cdr3_aa: CSVGAGAETQYF

clone_size: many
v_call: TRBV5-1
j_call: TRBJ1-4
d_call: TRBD1
cdr3_nt: TGCGCCAGCAGCTTGGGTATACGGACAGGCGACTCTGAAAAACTGTTTTTT
cdr3_aa: CASSLGIRTGDSEKLFF

clone_size: -
v_call: TRBV5-1
j_call: TRBJ2-3
d_call: -
cdr3_nt: TGCGCCAGCAGCTTGGTCGAAGGGGGCACAGATACGCAGTATTTT
cdr3_aa: CASSLVEGGTDTQYF

clone_size: -
v_call: TRBV5-4
j_call: TRBJ1-4
d_call: -
cdr3_nt: TGTGCCAGCAGCTATGAGGGGGAAAAACTGTTTTTT
cdr3_aa: CASSYEGEKLFF

clone_size: -
v_call: TRBV5-1
j_call: TRBJ2-5
d_call: -
cdr3_nt: TGCGCCAGCAGCGGGGGGAGAGAACAAGAGACCCAGTACTTC
cdr3_aa: CASSGGREQETQYF

clone_size: few
v_call: TRBV6-6
j_call: TRBJ2-1
d_call: -
cdr3_nt: TGTGCCAGCAGTCAACAGAATGAGCAGTTCTTC
cdr3_aa: CASSQQNEQFF

clone_size: -
v_call: TRBV4-2
j_call: TRBJ1-1
d_call: -
cdr3_nt: TGTGCCAGCAGCCATTCTGGACAGTTACCGAACACTGAAGCTTTCTTT
cdr3_aa: CASSHSGQLPNTEAFF

clone_size: -
v_call: TRBV10-1
j_call: TRBJ1-1
d_call: -
cdr3_nt: TGCGCCAGCAGTGAGTCCAGGGCTTCGAACACTGAAGCTTTCTTT
cdr3_aa: CASSESRASNTEAFF

clone_size: -
v_call: TRBV11-2
j_call: TRBJ2-7
d_call: TRBD1
cdr3_nt: TGTGCCAGCAGTCAACTTGGGACAGGGGGGTCCGAGCAGTACTTC
cdr3_aa: CASSQLGTGGSEQYF

clone_size: -
v_call: TRBV7-6
j_call: TRBJ2-7
d_call: -
cdr3_nt: TGTGCCAGCAGTCGGGCCCGGGGACCCTACGAGCAGTACTTC
cdr3_aa: CASSRARGPYEQYF

clone_size: -
v_call: TRBV25-1
j_call: TRBJ2-3
d_call: -
cdr3_nt: TGTGCCAGCAGTTCCGTCAGCTTAGATACGCAGTATTTT
cdr3_aa: CASSSVSLDTQYF

clone_size: -
v_call: TRBV28
j_call: TRBJ1-4
d_call: TRBD1
cdr3_nt: TGTGCCAGCAGAAATACAGGGGATACTAATGAAAAACTGTTTTTT
cdr3_aa: CASRNTGDTNEKLFF

clone_size: -
v_call: TRBV5-1
j_call: TRBJ1-2
d_call: TRBD1
cdr3_nt: TGCGCCAGCAGCTTGGTTACAGGGGGTTATGGCTACACCTTC
cdr3_aa: CASSLVTGGYGYTF

clone_size: once
v_call: TRBV5-1
j_call: TRBJ2-7
d_call: -
cdr3_nt: TGCGCCAGCAGCTTGAACGCAGGGGCGCCCTACGAGCAGTACTTC
cdr3_aa: CASSLNAGAPYEQYF

clone_size: -
v_call: TRBV10-1
j_call: TRBJ2-7
d_call: TRBD1
cdr3_nt: TGCGCCAGCAGTCCGGGACAGGGTTTTGAAGAGCAGTACTTC
cdr3_aa: CASSPGQGFEEQYF